This T cell receptor (beta chain) is from a study of blood T cells in healthy people across ages. General study results and limits: Naive T cell percentage showed a strong correlation with TCR beta diversity.

The second PCR ran about 6 to 12 cycles with a sample-barcoded 5' primer and J-beta primers. Every sample produced at least 2.5 million CDR3-containing paired-end reads. Each CDR3 protein gets one entry after TCRdb re-called the 5' RACE reads with MiXCR. The sample records about 2 million distinct CDR3 sequences, less than 50% being singletons. Notes on this clonotype: The antigen is unknown.

The CDR3 is made up of 15 amino acids. J gave up 6 bases and V 5 bases, and 7 bases lay outside the gene matches. Germline-derived CDR1 and CDR2 are MNHEY and SVGAGI. This chain joins TRBV6-5 and TRBJ1-6; TRBD1 agrees at 7 bases. This TCR was sampled from a woman between 40 and 55 years old in good health. Sequencing was performed on blood. CDR3 loop: CASSGDRAFNSPLHF. As DNA, the CDR3 is TGTGCCAGCAGTGGAGACAGGGCTTTTAATTCACCCCTCCACTTT.